Below, 11 T cell receptor beta chains from the same sample are listed, as sequenced in a study of OX40 agonist ivuxolimab in advanced cancers. Sequenced by immunoSEQ multiplex PCR; TCRdb stores in-frame clones only, minus some. The sample holds fewer than 60,000 clones, roughly nine tenths seen once. The sequences come from CD4+ or CD8+ T cells sorted from blood, collected in a trial of the OX40 agonist ivuxolimab. Source of these receptors: an adult with an advanced solid tumor such as melanoma, head and neck, liver or kidney cancer.

The V gene is TRBV7-2, the J gene TRBJ2-1; 8 positions match TRBD2. In germline, CDR1 is SGHTA, CDR2 FQGNSA. Trimming at V came to 3 bases and at J to 4 bases, leaving 8 bases not matched to a gene. The CDR3 sequence is 16 residues long. The CDR3 region is CASSFLPGLGYNEQFF. CDR3 in DNA: TGTGCCAGCAGCTTTTTGCCGGGACTAGGGTACAATGAGCAGTTCTTC.

The chain uses TRBV7-2 and TRBJ1-1; D gene unclear. The CDR3 has 13 residues. V was cut by 3 bases and J by 9 bases, with 14 bases left in between. Germline assignment: CDR1 SGHTA and CDR2 FQGNSA. CDR3 in amino acids: CASSFNNGIQAFF. DNA of the CDR3: TGTGCCAGCAGCTTCAACAACGGGATCCAAGCTTTCTTT.

This clone came up a few times. The identical CDR3 is also encoded by other nucleotide sequences in the sample. J is TRBJ1-3 and V is TRBV4-1; D uncertain. V lost 0 bases to trimming and J lost 1 base, with 10 bases between them. The germline CDR1 and CDR2 sequences are MGHRA and YSYEKL. The CDR3 length is 16 residues. CDR3 sequence reads: CASSQEGPRSGNTIYF. The CDR3 DNA sequence: TGCGCCAGCAGCCAAGAAGGTCCCAGGTCTGGAAACACCATATATTTT.

The gene calls are TRBV27 and TRBJ2-7; perhaps D is TRBD1 or TRBD2 (5 bases each). Germline V gives CDR1 MNHEY, CDR2 SMNVEV (reference sequence). V was cut by 4 bases and J by 5 bases, with 18 bases left in between. The CDR3 is 15 residues long. CDR3 DNA sequence: TGTGCCAGCAGTTCCCCGGGGCTAATATCCCACGAGCAGTACTTC. This sequence encodes CASSSPGLISHEQYF.

The chain couples TRBV5-1 to TRBJ2-1; 8 bases align to TRBD2. The CDR3 consists of 14 residues. CDR1 is SGHRS, CDR2 YFSETQ, per germline. J was trimmed by 5 bases and V by 0 bases; bases with no gene match: 1. As DNA, the CDR3 is TGCGCCAGCAGCTTGGGGACTAGCAACAATGAGCAGTTCTTC. Protein: CASSLGTSNNEQFF.

The chain employs TRBV11-3 and TRBJ2-5, with 11 bases identical to TRBD2. The V segment lost 4 bases and the J segment 4 bases; nucleotides outside the gene matches: 2. This CDR3 contains 14 residues. Germline CDR1 is SGHNT and CDR2 is YENEEA. CDR3 DNA sequence: TGTGCCAGCAGCTCCGGACTAGCGGGAGAGACCCAGTACTTC. Encoded protein: CASSSGLAGETQYF.

The chain carries TRBV11-2 and TRBJ1-3, with D perhaps TRBD1 (6 bases). V was cut by 6 bases and J by 5 bases, with 8 bases left in between. This CDR3 spans 12 amino acids. Germline values: CDR1 SGHAT, CDR2 FQNNGV. CDR3 nucleotide sequence: TGTGCCAGCAGTCAGGGGAGAAACACCATATATTTT. It is translated as CASSQGRNTIYF.

The chain employs TRBV7-2 and TRBJ2-2; TRBD1 might be the D (6 bases). Germline V CDR1 and CDR2: SGHTA, FQGNSA. The CDR3 contains 15 residues. Deletions cut 2 bases from V and 1 base from J, with 8 bases between. The CDR3 protein is CASSLLGGNTGELFF. DNA for the CDR3: TGTGCCAGCAGCTTATTAGGGGGGAACACCGGGGAGCTGTTTTTT.

The chain carries TRBV5-8 and TRBJ2-3; D is perhaps TRBD1 or TRBD2 (6 bases each). The CDR3 is 14 amino acids. Germline-derived CDR1 and CDR2 are SGHTS and YDEGEE. Between the trimmed V and J ends, which lost 2 bases and 6 bases, there was a span of 13 bases. In DNA form, the CDR3 reads TGTGCCAGCAGCTTAAGAACGGGGGCGGATACGCAGTATTTT. It encodes CASSLRTGADTQYF.

The J gene is TRBJ1-2, the V gene TRBV4-2; maybe TRBD1 (5 bases). Germline CDR1 reads LGHNA; CDR2 reads YNFKEQ. With 1 base removed from V and 2 bases from J, the gap between germline ends came to 8 bases. The CDR3 loop spans 14 amino acids. This CDR3 reads CASSQGTGNYGYTF. CDR3 DNA sequence: TGTGCCAGCAGCCAAGGTACAGGCAACTATGGCTACACCTTC.

As concerns this clone: One end of the junction fails to match germline, which may point to a read error. The DNA of the CDR3 is TGTGCCAGCACCTCCCCAAAGGGTTGGCAGATTTTT. It codes for CASTSPKGWQIF. The rearrangement joins TRBV7-8 to TRBJ2-3, with D unclear. This CDR3 comprises 12 residues. Germline V gene sequence: CDR1 SGHVS, CDR2 FQNEAQ.